This T cell receptor beta chain was obtained from a study of PD-1 blockade in classical Hodgkin lymphoma (dated by TCRdb to 2018 to 2021). A note on the overall study: Nivolumab dosing was 3 mg/kg intravenously every 2 weeks, continuing until either disease progression or unacceptable toxicity. The study used TCR beta sequencing and CyTOF to define a peripheral blood immune signature of response to PD-1 blockade in classical Hodgkin lymphoma.

With respect to this clone: The specificity of this receptor is unknown. There are no base qualities to consult, and no much larger clone falls within one base.

Points the paper makes about the study in general: Baseline diversity similar to that of newly diagnosed patients was observed in trial patients achieving complete response, whereas significantly lower diversity was observed in partial responders and progressors. Diversity was lower in patients who began nivolumab less than 1 year after ASCT, so these patients were left out of later analyses to avoid confounding by immune reconstitution. The study covered only a single clinical trial cohort, and the causes of the repertoire differences, possibly disease activity or prior therapy, were still not defined. Baseline TCR diversity was reported to be lower in newly diagnosed patients than in healthy donors and to be lower still in relapsed/refractory patients. A significant rise by C4D1 was seen in CD4+ but not CD8+ TCR diversity (p=0.0027 vs p=0.16), with the rise being most apparent in complete responders (p=0.02).

In light of the paper, this sample's time point label describes: cycle 4 day 1 (C4D1), after 5 to 7 weeks of nivolumab. Relapse after autologous stem cell transplantation had occurred in all trial patients, and cohorts A, B and C were distinguished by prior brentuximab vedotin exposure. The trial cohort included 55 to 60 patients with relapsed/refractory classical Hodgkin lymphoma, and each patient had a best overall response of complete response, partial response or progressive disease. Trial patients were treated with single-agent nivolumab in the multi-cohort phase II CheckMate 205 trial. An independent review committee assessed best overall response using the 2007 International Working Group response criteria. Trial PBMCs were collected just before the start of nivolumab (C1D1) and during therapy at cycle 2 day 1 and cycle 4 day 1. After peripheral blood was drawn into 8 mL Vacutainer Cell Preparation Tubes, PBMCs were isolated by centrifugation and then cryopreserved.

Genomic DNA was extracted with the Qiagen DNeasy kit from unsorted PBMCs and from negatively selected CD4+ and CD8+ fractions. Amplification of TCR beta CDR3 regions was done by immunoSEQ multiplex PCR with primers that anneal to V and J segments. Amplification bias was minimized using a synthetic immune receptor repertoire, and residual bias was removed computationally after sequencing. In the source study's methods: Custom Python scripts were used to quantify repertoire diversity as the Shannon entropy index. Unsorted, CD4+ and CD8+ repertoires were examined separately, except in combined analyses, for which CD4+ and CD8+ sequences were merged in silico. A clone was considered expanded if an increase in frequency of at least 2-fold after treatment relative to C1D1 was found, and a pseudocount of 0.5 was applied to clones undetected at baseline. Singleton clones were defined as clones with 0 or 1 copy at C1D1, and non-singleton clones were defined as clones with 2 or more copies. Clones expanded in unsorted samples were annotated as CD4+, CD8+ or unknown by matching protein sequences in sorted samples from the same patient. Diversity changes from C1D1 to C4D1 were tested in paired samples using Wilcoxon tests. Drawn from immuneACCESS, this table holds only the in-frame rearrangements with V and J called that TCRdb kept. Clones are partly lost; checked studies trace under half to an unresolved V gene and leave the rest unexplained. V, J and clone size are taken as reported in that table, and D and trimming were inferred from the DNA itself. The sample includes about 47,000 clones, with about 80% observed a single time. The biggest ten clones account for roughly a fifth of the sample.

The sequence came from a human donor with classical Hodgkin lymphoma. The input for sequencing was peripheral blood mononuclear cells (PBMCs), taken before the fourth cycle of nivolumab.

The nucleotide sequence is TGTGCCAGCAGCATTGACAGGCACACTGAAGCTTTCTTT. It translates as CASSIDRHTEAFF. This chain is built from TRBV5-5 and TRBJ1-1, with TRBD1 as a weak D call on 6 bases. CDR1 SGHKS and CDR2 YYEKEE were looked up in the germline V gene (reference sequence). The CDR3 numbers 13 residues from cysteine through phenylalanine. This entry keeps only the CDR3 DNA: 39 bases, framed from base 1. V is pared back by 4 bases and J by 3 bases, with 10 bases lying between the germline termini.